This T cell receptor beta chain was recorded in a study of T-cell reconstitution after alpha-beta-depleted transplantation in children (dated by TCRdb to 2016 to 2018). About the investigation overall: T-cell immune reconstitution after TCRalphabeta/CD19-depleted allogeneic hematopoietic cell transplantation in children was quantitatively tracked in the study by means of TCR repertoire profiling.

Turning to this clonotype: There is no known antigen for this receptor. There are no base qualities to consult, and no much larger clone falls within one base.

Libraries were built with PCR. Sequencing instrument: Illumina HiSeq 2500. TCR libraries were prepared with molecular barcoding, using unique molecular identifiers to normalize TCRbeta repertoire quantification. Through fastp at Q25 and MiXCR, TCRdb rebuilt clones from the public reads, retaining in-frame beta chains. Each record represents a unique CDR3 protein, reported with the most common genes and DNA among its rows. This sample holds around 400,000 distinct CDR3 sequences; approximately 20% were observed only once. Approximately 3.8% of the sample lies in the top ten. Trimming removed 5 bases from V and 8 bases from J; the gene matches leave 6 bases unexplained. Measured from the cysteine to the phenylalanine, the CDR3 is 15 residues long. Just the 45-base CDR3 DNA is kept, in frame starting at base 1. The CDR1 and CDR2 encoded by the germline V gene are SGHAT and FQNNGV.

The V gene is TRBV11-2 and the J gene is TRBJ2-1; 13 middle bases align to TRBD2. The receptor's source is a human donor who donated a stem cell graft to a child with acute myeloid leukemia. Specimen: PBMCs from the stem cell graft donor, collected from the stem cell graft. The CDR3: CASSPGTSGIDEQFF. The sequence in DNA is TGTGCCAGCAGCCCCGGGACTAGCGGGATCGATGAGCAGTTCTTC.